The 16 T cell receptor beta chains reported below all come from one sample, sequenced in a study of T cell responses to AZD1222 COVID-19 vaccine. Libraries were prepared by immunoSEQ multiplex PCR; TCRdb keeps only in-frame clonotypes and omits some of them. Seen here are about 110,000 clones, 81% observed once, and the top ten hold 3.5% to 5.5%. The specimen comprised peripheral blood, sampled on day 0 of AZD1222 vaccination. Source of these receptors: an adult in good health.

This rearrangement joins TRBV14 to TRBJ1-3; D is unclear. The V and J ends lost 1 base and 0 bases respectively, with 7 bases between them. CDR3 length: 15 amino acids. Germline V lookup: CDR1 SGHDN, CDR2 FVKESK. CDR3 coding DNA: TGTGCCAGCAGCCAAGGCGCCTTCTCTGGAAACACCATATATTTT. Translating it yields CASSQGAFSGNTIYF. The variable domain in full, completed from reference TRBV14 and TRBJ1-3, reads EAGVTQFPSHSVIEKGQTVTLRCDPISGHDNLYWYRRVMGKEIKFLLHFVKESKQDESGMPNNRFLAERTGGTYSTLKVQPAELEDSGVYFCASSQGAFSGNTIYFGEGSWLTVV.

V usage is TRBV18 and J usage is TRBJ1-1, with a weak D call TRBD1 (5 bases). Germline V CDR1 and CDR2: KGHSH, LQKENI. The V end was cut by 5 bases, the J end by 4 bases, with 20 bases between. The CDR3 is 16 amino acids. The chain's CDR3 is CASSTGNPYIATEAFF. CDR3 bases: TGTGCCAGCTCAACAGGTAACCCCTATATCGCCACTGAAGCTTTCTTT. Together with reference TRBV18 and TRBJ1-1, the CDR3 gives the full variable domain: NAGVMQNPRHLVRRRGQEARLRCSPMKGHSHVYWYRQLPEEGLKFMVYLQKENIIDESGMPKERFSAEFPKEGPSILRIQQVVRGDSAAYFCASSTGNPYIATEAFFGQGTRLTVV.

The V gene is TRBV7-2, the J gene TRBJ2-3; D call uncertain. Germline CDR1 and CDR2: SGHTA and FQGNSA. V was clipped by 2 bases and J by 1 base, with 7 bases between them. CDR3 size: 14 residues. The DNA for the CDR3 is TGTGCCAGCAGCTTACGACTTCGCACAGATACGCAGTATTTT. It encodes CASSLRLRTDTQYF.

This clone was detected only a few times. The J gene is TRBJ1-2, the V gene TRBV28, with a weak D call TRBD1 (5 bases). The V gene lost 6 bases and the J gene lost 7 bases, with 15 bases spanning the gap. Germline assignment: CDR1 MDHEN and CDR2 SYDVKM. This CDR3 region has 13 residues. CDR3 protein: CASSLPTGGGYTF. The CDR3 nucleotides read TGTGCCAGCAGCTTACCTACGGGGGGTGGCTACACCTTC.

This clone was counted a single time. The chain employs TRBV23-1 and TRBJ1-1, with D uncertain. TRBV23-1 is designated an ORF whose function remains uncertain. The CDR3 is made up of 11 amino acids. Trimming stripped 4 bases from V and 6 bases from J, with 6 bases between. CDR3 loop: CASSPGAEAFF. Here the CDR3 DNA reads TGCGCCAGCAGTCCCGGGGCTGAAGCTTTCTTT.

Remarks on this clone: This same CDR3 is encoded by further DNA sequences in the sample. The chain couples TRBV11-2 to TRBJ2-5; TRBD1 might be the D (6 bases). From germline, CDR1 is SGHAT and CDR2 FQNNGV. CDR3 length equals 14 residues. The germline V and J ends were trimmed by 5 bases and 2 bases, with 12 bases remaining between them. The chain's CDR3 is CASSRGQLQETQYF. CDR3 DNA: TGTGCCAGCAGCAGAGGACAGCTACAAGAGACCCAGTACTTC.

The chain couples TRBV28 to TRBJ2-3, with no clear D. Germline V gene sequence: CDR1 MDHEN, CDR2 SYDVKM. The CDR3 length is 15 residues. V lost 6 bases, J lost 2 bases, and 15 bases lay in between. DNA for the CDR3: TGTGCCAGCAGGCTCTCAACCTATTTCACAGATACGCAGTATTTT. It translates to CASRLSTYFTDTQYF.

The count of this clone is one. In nucleotides, the CDR3 is TGTGCCAGCAGAGCGGATGTCGGGGCGTCCTATAATTCACCCCTCCACTTT. Translating gives CASRADVGASYNSPLHF. This rearrangement joins TRBV2 to TRBJ1-6, with D maybe TRBD1 (5 bases). Germline-derived CDR1 and CDR2 are SNHLY and FYNNEI. This CDR3 spans 17 amino acids. V lost 6 bases, J lost 1 base, and 16 bases lay in between.

CDR3 nucleotide sequence: TGTGCCTGGAGTGGGCGAGTAACTAATGAAAAACTGTTTTTT. Protein: CAWSGRVTNEKLFF. V is TRBV30 and J is TRBJ1-4; D gene uncertain. The length of the CDR3 is 14 residues. With 1 base removed from V and 1 base from J, the gap between germline ends came to 7 bases. The V gene's germline CDR1 is GTSNPN and CDR2 SVGIG (reference sequence).

V is TRBV10-1 and J is TRBJ2-5; the match to TRBD2 covers 7 bases. CDR1 is WNHNN, CDR2 SYGVQD, per germline (reference sequence). V lost 8 bases and J lost 7; bases outside the gene matches: 4. The CDR3 spans 11 residues. This chain's CDR3 is CASHGRGTQYF. The CDR3 DNA sequence: TGCGCCAGCCATGGGAGGGGGACCCAGTACTTC.

The chain's CDR3 is CASSSRQGLGNTEAFF. The CDR3 DNA reads as TGTGCCAGCAGCAGCCGACAGGGGCTGGGGAACACTGAAGCTTTCTTT. The chain is built from TRBV9 and TRBJ1-1; 8 nucleotides agree with TRBD1. CDR3 length equals 16 residues. Germline CDR1 is SGDLS and CDR2 is YYNGEE. V gave up 4 bases and J gave up 1 base; unmatched junction bases: 9.

The chain has TRBV28 and TRBJ1-6; 9 bases are a match to TRBD1. CDR3 length equals 16 residues. Germline trimming cut 4 bases from V and 6 bases from J; bases unmatched to any gene: 7. Per the germline V gene, CDR1 is MDHEN and CDR2 is SYDVKM. Here the CDR3 reads CASSSIGDRANSPLHF. In DNA form, the CDR3 reads TGTGCCAGCAGTTCCATCGGGGACAGGGCTAATTCACCCCTCCACTTT.

This chain uses TRBV19 with TRBJ1-5, with 8 bases lining up with TRBD1. V shed 7 bases and J 5 bases; nucleotides not matched to a gene: 4. Germline assignment: CDR1 LNHDA and CDR2 SQIVND (reference sequence). CDR3 size: 13 residues. The CDR3 nucleotides read TGTGCCAGTACCTTGACAGGGGATCAGCCCCAGCATTTT. It specifies CASTLTGDQPQHF.

The chain links TRBV7-9 to TRBJ2-3; D gene uncertain. V gave up 5 bases and J gave up 0 bases, with 12 bases separating them. Germline CDR1 SEHNR, CDR2 FQNEAQ (reference sequence). The CDR3 is made up of 15 amino acids. The CDR3 loop reads CASSSLSASTDTQYF. The CDR3 DNA sequence: TGTGCCAGCAGCAGCTTGTCAGCGAGCACAGATACGCAGTATTTT.

This chain connects TRBV7-9 to TRBJ1-6, with no clear D. There are 14 residues in the CDR3. The V and J ends lost 3 bases and 7 bases respectively, with 10 bases between them. CDR1 is SEHNR and CDR2 is FQNEAQ in the germline V gene (reference sequence). This CDR3 is CASSLTGANSPLHF. CDR3 coding DNA: TGTGCCAGCAGCTTGACGGGCGCAAATTCACCCCTCCACTTT.

This chain links TRBV5-1 with TRBJ2-7; TRBD2 matches 8 bases. CDR1 is SGHRS and CDR2 is YFSETQ in the germline V gene. This CDR3 comprises 15 residues. V lost 0 bases, J lost 0 bases, and 2 bases stayed unmatched. CDR3 amino acids: CASSLASGSSYEQYF. Written as DNA, the CDR3 is TGCGCCAGCAGCTTGGCAAGCGGGAGCTCCTACGAGCAGTACTTC.